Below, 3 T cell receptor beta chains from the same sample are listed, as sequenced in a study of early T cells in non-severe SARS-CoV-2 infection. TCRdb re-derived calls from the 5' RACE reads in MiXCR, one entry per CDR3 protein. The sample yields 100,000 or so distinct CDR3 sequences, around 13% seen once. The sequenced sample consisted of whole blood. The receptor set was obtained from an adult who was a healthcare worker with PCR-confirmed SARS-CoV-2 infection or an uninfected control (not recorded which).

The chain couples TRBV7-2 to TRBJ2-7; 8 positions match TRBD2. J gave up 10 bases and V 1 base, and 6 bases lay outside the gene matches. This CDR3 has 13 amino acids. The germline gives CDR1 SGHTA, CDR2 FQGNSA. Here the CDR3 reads CASSLVEAGVQYF. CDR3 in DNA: TGTGCCAGCAGCTTAGTGGAAGCGGGAGTTCAGTACTTC.

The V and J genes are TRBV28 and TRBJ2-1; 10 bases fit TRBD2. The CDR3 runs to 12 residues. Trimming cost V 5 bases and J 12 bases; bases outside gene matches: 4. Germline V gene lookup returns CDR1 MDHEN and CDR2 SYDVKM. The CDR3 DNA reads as TGTGCCAGCAGTCGTCAGCGGGAGGGGCAGTTCTTC. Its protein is CASSRQREGQFF.

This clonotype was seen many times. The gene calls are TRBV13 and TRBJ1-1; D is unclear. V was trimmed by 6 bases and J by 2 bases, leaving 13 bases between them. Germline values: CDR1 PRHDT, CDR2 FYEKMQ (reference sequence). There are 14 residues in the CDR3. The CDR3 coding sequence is TGTGCCAGCAGACCTTTCCAGGCAAACACTGAAGCTTTCTTT. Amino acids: CASRPFQANTEAFF.